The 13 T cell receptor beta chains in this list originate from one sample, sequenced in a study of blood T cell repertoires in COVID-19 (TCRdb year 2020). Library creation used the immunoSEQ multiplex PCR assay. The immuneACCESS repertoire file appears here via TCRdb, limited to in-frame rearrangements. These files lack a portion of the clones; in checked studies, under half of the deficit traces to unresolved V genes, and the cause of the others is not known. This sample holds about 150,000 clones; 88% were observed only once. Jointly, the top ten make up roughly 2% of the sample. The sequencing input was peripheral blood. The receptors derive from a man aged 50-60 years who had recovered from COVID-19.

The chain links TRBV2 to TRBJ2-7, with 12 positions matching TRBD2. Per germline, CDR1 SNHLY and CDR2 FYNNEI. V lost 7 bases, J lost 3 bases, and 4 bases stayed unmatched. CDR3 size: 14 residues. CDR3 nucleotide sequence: TGTGCCAGCAATGGACTAGCGGGATTCTACGAGCAGTACTTC. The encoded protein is CASNGLAGFYEQYF.

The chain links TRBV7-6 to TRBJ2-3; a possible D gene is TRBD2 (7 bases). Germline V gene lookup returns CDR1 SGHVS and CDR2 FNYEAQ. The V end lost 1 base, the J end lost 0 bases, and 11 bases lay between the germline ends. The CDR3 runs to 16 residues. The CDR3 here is CASSLGGGTSTDTQYF. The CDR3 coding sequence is TGTGCCAGCAGCTTAGGGGGGGGCACGAGCACAGATACGCAGTATTTT.

CDR3 nucleotides: TGTGCCAGCAGCCGTGAGGGACCTTTACTAGCGGGGAAGCTAGATACGCAGTATTTT. It codes for CASSREGPLLAGKLDTQYF. This chain connects TRBV27 to TRBJ2-3; 10 bases map to TRBD2. The CDR3 has 19 amino acids. The germline gives CDR1 MNHEY, CDR2 SMNVEV (reference sequence). Trimming at V came to 6 bases and at J to 5 bases, leaving 20 bases not matched to a gene.

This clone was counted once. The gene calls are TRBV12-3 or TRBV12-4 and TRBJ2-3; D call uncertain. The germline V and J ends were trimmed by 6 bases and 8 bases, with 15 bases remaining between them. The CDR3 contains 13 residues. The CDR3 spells CASSRLPSITQYF. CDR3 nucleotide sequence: TGTGCCAGCAGCCGACTTCCCTCGATTACGCAGTATTTT.

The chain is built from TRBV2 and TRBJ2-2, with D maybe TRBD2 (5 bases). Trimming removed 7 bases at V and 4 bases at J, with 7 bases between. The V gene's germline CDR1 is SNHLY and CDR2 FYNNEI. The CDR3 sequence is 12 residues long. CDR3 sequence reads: CASTSFTGELFF. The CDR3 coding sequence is TGTGCCAGCACTAGCTTCACCGGGGAGCTGTTTTTT.

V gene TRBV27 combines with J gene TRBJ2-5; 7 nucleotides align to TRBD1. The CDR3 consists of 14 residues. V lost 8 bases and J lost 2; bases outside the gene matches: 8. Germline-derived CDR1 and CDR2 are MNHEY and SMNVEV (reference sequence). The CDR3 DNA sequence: TGTGCCAGCGGGGTAACAGGGGTGCAAGAGACCCAGTACTTC. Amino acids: CASGVTGVQETQYF.

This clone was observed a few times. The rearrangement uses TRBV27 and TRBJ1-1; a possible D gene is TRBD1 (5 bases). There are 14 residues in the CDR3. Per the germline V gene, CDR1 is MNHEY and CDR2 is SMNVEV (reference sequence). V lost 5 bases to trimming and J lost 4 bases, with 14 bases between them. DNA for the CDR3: TGTGCCAGCAGTCCAAGTTGGGGGGGCACTGAAGCTTTCTTT. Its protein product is CASSPSWGGTEAFF.

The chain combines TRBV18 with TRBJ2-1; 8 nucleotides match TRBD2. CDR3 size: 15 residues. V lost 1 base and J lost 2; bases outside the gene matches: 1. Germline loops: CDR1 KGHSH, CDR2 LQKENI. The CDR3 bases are TGTGCCAGCTCACCACTAGCGGGGCCCTACAATGAGCAGTTCTTC. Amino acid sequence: CASSPLAGPYNEQFF.

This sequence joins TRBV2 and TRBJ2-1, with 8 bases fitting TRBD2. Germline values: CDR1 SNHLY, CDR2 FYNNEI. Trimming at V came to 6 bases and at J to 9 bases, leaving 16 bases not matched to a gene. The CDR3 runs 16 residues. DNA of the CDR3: TGTGCCAGCAGACGGGGTGGGGCGGGAGGAAGCGGTGAGCAGTTCTTC. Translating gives CASRRGGAGGSGEQFF.

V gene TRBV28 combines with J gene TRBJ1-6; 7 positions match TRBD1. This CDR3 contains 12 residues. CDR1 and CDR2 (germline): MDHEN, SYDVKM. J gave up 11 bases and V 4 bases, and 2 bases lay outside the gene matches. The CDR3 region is CASSSGQAPLHF. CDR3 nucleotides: TGTGCCAGCAGTTCCGGACAGGCACCCCTCCACTTT.

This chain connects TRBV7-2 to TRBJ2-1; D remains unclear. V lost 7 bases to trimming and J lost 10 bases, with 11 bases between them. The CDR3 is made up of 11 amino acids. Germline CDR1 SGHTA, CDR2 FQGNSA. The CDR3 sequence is CASKRQQEQFF. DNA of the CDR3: TGTGCCAGCAAGAGGCAGCAAGAGCAGTTCTTC.

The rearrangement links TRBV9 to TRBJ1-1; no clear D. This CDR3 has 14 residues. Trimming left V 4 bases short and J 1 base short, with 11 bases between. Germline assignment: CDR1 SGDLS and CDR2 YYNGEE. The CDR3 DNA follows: TGTGCCAGCAGCTCACGACGGGAGAACACTGAAGCTTTCTTT. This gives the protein CASSSRRENTEAFF.

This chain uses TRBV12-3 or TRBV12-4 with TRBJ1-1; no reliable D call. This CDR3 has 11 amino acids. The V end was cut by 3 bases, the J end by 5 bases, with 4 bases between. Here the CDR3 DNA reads TGTGCCAGCAGTTTGCAGACTGAAGCTTTCTTT. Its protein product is CASSLQTEAFF.